These 23 T cell receptor beta chains were sequenced from one sample in a study of OX40 agonist ivuxolimab in advanced cancers. Clones were read by immunoSEQ multiplex PCR, and TCRdb kept only the in-frame ones, dropping some. The sample gives some 54,000 clones, around nine tenths of which show up once; 11% to 15% is in the top ten. Sequencing used CD4+ or CD8+ T cells sorted from blood, obtained in a trial of the OX40 agonist ivuxolimab. These receptors came from an adult with an advanced solid tumor such as melanoma, head and neck, liver or kidney cancer.

The chain carries TRBV7-8 and TRBJ2-1, with 7 bases lining up with TRBD2. Trimming at V came to 1 base and at J to 8 bases, leaving 8 bases not matched to a gene. This CDR3 comprises 15 residues. The germline CDR1 and CDR2 sequences are SGHVS and FQNEAQ. The CDR3 protein is CASSLEGLADYEQFF. CDR3 coding DNA: TGTGCCAGCAGCTTAGAAGGGCTAGCGGACTATGAGCAGTTCTTC.

The V call is TRBV5-5, the J call TRBJ2-7; a weak D match, TRBD1 (5 bases). This CDR3 region has 14 residues. With 5 bases removed from V and 6 bases from J, the gap between germline ends came to 18 bases. Germline CDR1 SGHKS, CDR2 YYEKEE (reference sequence). The CDR3 sequence is CASSTGRVVGEQYF. The CDR3 DNA follows: TGTGCCAGCAGTACGGGCAGGGTGGTTGGCGAGCAGTACTTC.

V gene TRBV27 combines with J gene TRBJ1-1; D gene unclear. V gave up 8 bases and J gave up 1 base, with 11 bases separating them. This CDR3 is built from 13 residues. CDR1 is MNHEY and CDR2 is SMNVEV in the germline V gene (reference sequence). CDR3 region: CASVGDGNTEAFF. The CDR3 DNA follows: TGTGCCAGCGTAGGCGACGGGAACACTGAAGCTTTCTTT.

The rearrangement joins TRBV5-1 to TRBJ2-1, with 8 bases fitting TRBD2. The CDR3 extends over 16 amino acids. The trim removed 1 base at V and 4 bases at J, leaving 7 bases unmatched. Per the germline V gene, CDR1 is SGHRS and CDR2 is YFSETQ. The CDR3 nucleotides read TGCGCCAGCAGCTTGACCCGCGGGGGGTCGTACAATGAGCAGTTCTTC. Residues: CASSLTRGGSYNEQFF. The full variable domain, rest sourced from reference TRBV5-1 and TRBJ2-1, is KAGVTQTPRYLIKTRGQQVTLSCSPISGHRSVSWYQQTPGQGLQFLFEYFSETQRNKGNFPGRFSGRQFSNSRSEMNVSTLELGDSALYLCASSLTRGGSYNEQFFGPGTRLTVL.

The chain carries TRBV6-5 and TRBJ2-7; D is perhaps TRBD2 (5 bases). V gave up 2 bases and J gave up 1 base, with 6 bases separating them. Germline V lookup: CDR1 MNHEY, CDR2 SVGAGI. The CDR3 has 13 amino acids. The CDR3 sequence is CASSYGLSYEQYF. In DNA form, the CDR3 reads TGTGCCAGCAGTTACGGACTTTCCTACGAGCAGTACTTC.

This chain connects TRBV4-3 to TRBJ1-2; unclear D gene. Trimming shortened V by 0 bases and J by 6 bases, and 11 bases separated the two germline ends. The CDR3 is 14 residues long. Germline V CDR1 and CDR2: LGHNA, YSLEER. CDR3 amino acids: CASSQDVMGDGYTF. The CDR3, as DNA: TGCGCCAGCAGCCAAGATGTAATGGGAGATGGCTACACCTTC.

The sample holds a few counts of this clone. This chain uses TRBV30 with TRBJ2-2; perhaps D is TRBD1 or TRBD2 (6 bases each). CDR3 length: 15 residues. Trimming took off 5 bases at V and 3 bases at J, with 16 bases between the two ends. CDR1 GTSNPN and CDR2 SVGIG come from the germline V gene (reference sequence). The CDR3 sequence: CAWHRSGEDTGELFF. The DNA for the CDR3 is TGTGCCTGGCACCGGTCAGGGGAGGACACCGGGGAGCTGTTTTTT.

The chain has TRBV27 and TRBJ1-3; D is unresolved. CDR1 is MNHEY, CDR2 SMNVEV, per germline (reference sequence). V lost 5 bases to trimming and J lost 4 bases, with 15 bases between them. This CDR3 is 15 amino acids long. CDR3 residues: CASSHSLQYGNTIYF. The CDR3 nucleotides are TGTGCCAGCAGTCATAGTCTGCAGTACGGAAACACCATATATTTT.

The chain has TRBV27 and TRBJ2-3, with 7 bases aligning to TRBD1. Germline V gene data show CDR1 as MNHEY and CDR2 as SMNVEV (reference sequence). V lost 0 bases to trimming and J lost 4 bases; unmatched junction nucleotides: 4. The CDR3 loop spans 15 amino acids. CDR3 DNA: TGTGCCAGCAGTTTATCAGGGGGCCCTCCAGATACGCAGTATTTT. This codes for CASSLSGGPPDTQYF.

CDR3 DNA sequence: TGCGCCAGCAGCTTGGCCTATTACAGGGTGGGGGCCAACGTCCTGACTTTC. Amino acid sequence: CASSLAYYRVGANVLTF. The chain couples TRBV5-1 to TRBJ2-6; maybe TRBD1 (6 bases). In germline, CDR1 is SGHRS, CDR2 YFSETQ. This CDR3 is 17 amino acids long. The V end lost 0 bases, the J end lost 4 bases, and 14 bases lay between the germline ends.

The table lists this clone with a few counts. The chain is built from TRBV6-5 and TRBJ1-4; tentative D call: TRBD1 (6 bases). Per germline, CDR1 MNHEY and CDR2 SVGAGI. V lost 2 bases and J 10 bases, leaving 11 bases between the germline ends. The CDR3 consists of 13 residues. The CDR3 sequence: CASSYTKGGKLFF. The CDR3 DNA reads TGTGCCAGCAGTTACACCAAGGGGGGAAAACTGTTTTTT.

The V and J genes are TRBV11-2 and TRBJ2-7, with 10 bases aligning to TRBD2. This CDR3 has 14 residues. Germline V gives CDR1 SGHAT, CDR2 FQNNGV. The junction had 4 bases not matched to a gene; V was cut back by 5 bases and J by 3 bases. In DNA, the CDR3 is TGTGCCAGCAGCGTCGGGACTAGCGTCTACGAGCAGTACTTC. It specifies CASSVGTSVYEQYF.

This chain links TRBV19 with TRBJ2-7; D gene uncertain. V was pared by 3 bases and J by 3 bases, with 12 bases between. The germline V gene encodes CDR1 LNHDA and CDR2 SQIVND (reference sequence). The CDR3 is 14 amino acids. CDR3 protein: CASSIGPTGYEQYF. CDR3 in DNA: TGTGCCAGTAGTATTGGTCCCACCGGCTACGAGCAGTACTTC.

This rearrangement joins TRBV12-5 to TRBJ2-1, with D tentatively TRBD1 or TRBD2 (5 bases each). Germline-derived CDR1 and CDR2 are LGHNT and FRNRAP. This CDR3 has 12 residues. V shed 5 bases and J shed 10 bases, with 12 bases lying between them. CDR3 in DNA: TGTGCTAGTGGTGGGGGAACGGGCGAGCAGTTCTTC. Translation gives CASGGGTGEQFF.

A single count supports this clone. The chain has TRBV15 and TRBJ1-1; 7 positions match TRBD1. V was clipped by 0 bases and J by 0 bases; unmatched bases: 1. Germline V lookup: CDR1 LNHNV, CDR2 YYDKDF (reference sequence). The CDR3 has 15 amino acids. This CDR3 is CATSRDRGMNTEAFF. In DNA form, the CDR3 reads TGTGCCACCAGCAGAGACAGGGGGATGAACACTGAAGCTTTCTTT. The full variable domain, rest sourced from reference TRBV15 and TRBJ1-1, is DAMVIQNPRYQVTQFGKPVTLSCSQTLNHNVMYWYQQKSSQAPKLLFHYYDKDFNNEADTPDNFQSRRPNTSFCFLDIRSPGLGDTAMYLCATSRDRGMNTEAFFGQGTRLTVV.

V is TRBV11-2 and J is TRBJ1-1; a weak D match, TRBD1 (5 bases). The CDR3 has 15 residues. V lost 4 bases to trimming and J lost 6 bases, with 18 bases between them. Germline V gives CDR1 SGHAT, CDR2 FQNNGV. The CDR3 sequence is CASSSQDTENAEAFF. CDR3 bases: TGTGCCAGCAGCTCGCAGGACACGGAAAACGCTGAAGCTTTCTTT.

This clone was seen a handful of times. The rearrangement joins TRBV5-1 to TRBJ2-3, with D uncertain. V was trimmed by 1 base and J by 5 bases, leaving 8 bases between them. The CDR3 spans 13 residues. The V gene's germline CDR1 is SGHRS and CDR2 YFSETQ. CDR3 amino acids: CASSLWSGDTQYF. The DNA of the CDR3 is TGCGCCAGCAGCTTGTGGTCGGGAGATACGCAGTATTTT.

The chain recombines TRBV27 with TRBJ2-7; no definite D call. Trimming stripped 6 bases from V and 5 bases from J, with 20 bases between. This CDR3 has 15 residues. CDR1 is MNHEY and CDR2 is SMNVEV in the germline V gene (reference sequence). The CDR3 loop is CASSFIRSGVHEQYF. The CDR3 DNA follows: TGTGCCAGCAGCTTTATAAGGTCTGGGGTGCACGAGCAGTACTTC.

Notes on this clone: In the same sample, other DNA sequences code for this CDR3. V gene TRBV6-4 combines with J gene TRBJ1-6, with D uncertain. Germline V gene data show CDR1 as MRHNA and CDR2 as SNTAGT. CDR3 length: 14 residues. V lost 2 bases, J lost 7 bases, and 9 bases lay in between. CDR3: CASSDDSENSPLHF. The CDR3 nucleotides read TGTGCCAGCAGTGACGATAGCGAGAATTCACCCCTCCACTTT.

The chain couples TRBV7-6 to TRBJ2-3; 7 bases fit TRBD1. The CDR3 has 15 residues. Germline-derived CDR1 and CDR2 are SGHVS and FNYEAQ. J gave up 3 bases and V 5 bases, and 8 bases lay outside the gene matches. CDR3 amino acids: CASSDDRVWTDTQYF. Written as DNA, the CDR3 is TGTGCCAGCAGCGATGACAGGGTTTGGACAGATACGCAGTATTTT.

This clone was recorded a few times. V is TRBV30 and J is TRBJ1-1; weak D call: TRBD1 (5 bases). CDR3 length: 12 residues. V shed 2 bases and J shed 8 bases, with 12 bases lying between them. Germline CDR1 is GTSNPN and CDR2 is SVGIG (reference sequence). CDR3 nucleotides: TGTGCCTGGAGTCCGGGGCTCGGCGAAGCTTTCTTT. Translation: CAWSPGLGEAFF.

The V and J genes are TRBV27 and TRBJ2-1; tentatively, D is TRBD2 (7 bases). The V end was cut by 6 bases, the J end by 8 bases, with 23 bases between. The CDR3 is 16 amino acids. Germline V gene lookup returns CDR1 MNHEY and CDR2 SMNVEV (reference sequence). For the CDR3, the DNA is TGTGCCAGCAGCCCTCGGGTTGGGGGGGGCTTGGATGAGCAGTTCTTC. It translates to CASSPRVGGGLDEQFF.

The chain combines TRBV27 with TRBJ1-6, with TRBD1 as a possible D gene (6 bases). V lost 5 bases, J lost 6 bases, and 20 bases lay in between. The CDR3 length is 17 residues. The germline gives CDR1 MNHEY, CDR2 SMNVEV (reference sequence). The CDR3 is CASSLSLQTGFNSPLHF. The CDR3 nucleotides read TGTGCCAGCAGTCTGAGCCTGCAGACAGGCTTTAATTCACCCCTCCACTTT.